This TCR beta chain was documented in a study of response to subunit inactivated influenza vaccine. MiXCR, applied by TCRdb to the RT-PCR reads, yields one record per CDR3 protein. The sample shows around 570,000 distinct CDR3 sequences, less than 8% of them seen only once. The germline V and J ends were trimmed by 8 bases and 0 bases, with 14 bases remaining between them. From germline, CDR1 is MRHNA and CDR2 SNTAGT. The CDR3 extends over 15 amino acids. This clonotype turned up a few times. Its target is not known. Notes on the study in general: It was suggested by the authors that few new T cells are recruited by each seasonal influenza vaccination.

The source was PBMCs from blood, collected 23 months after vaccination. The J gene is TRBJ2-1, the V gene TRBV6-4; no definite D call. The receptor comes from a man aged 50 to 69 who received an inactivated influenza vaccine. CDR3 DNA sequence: TGTGCCAGCGCACCGGTCCCGAGCTCCTACAATGAGCAGTTCTTC. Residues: CASAPVPSSYNEQFF.